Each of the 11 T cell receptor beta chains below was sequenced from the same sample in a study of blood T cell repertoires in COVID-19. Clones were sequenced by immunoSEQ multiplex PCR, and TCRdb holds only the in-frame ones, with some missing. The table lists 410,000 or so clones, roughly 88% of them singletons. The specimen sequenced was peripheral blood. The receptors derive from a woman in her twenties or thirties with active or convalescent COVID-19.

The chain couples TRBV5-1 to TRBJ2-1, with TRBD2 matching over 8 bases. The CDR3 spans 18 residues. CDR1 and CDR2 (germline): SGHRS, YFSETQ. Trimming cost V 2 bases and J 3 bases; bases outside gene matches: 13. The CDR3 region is CASSFYQIGRAVYNEQFF. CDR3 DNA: TGCGCCAGCAGCTTTTACCAGATCGGGAGGGCCGTCTACAATGAGCAGTTCTTC.

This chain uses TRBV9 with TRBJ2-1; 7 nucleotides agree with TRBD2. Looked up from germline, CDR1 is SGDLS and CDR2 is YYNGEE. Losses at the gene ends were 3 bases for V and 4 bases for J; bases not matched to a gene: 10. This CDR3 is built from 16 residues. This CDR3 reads CASSARSGLYYNEQFF. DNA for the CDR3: TGTGCCAGCAGCGCCCGATCGGGACTATATTACAATGAGCAGTTCTTC.

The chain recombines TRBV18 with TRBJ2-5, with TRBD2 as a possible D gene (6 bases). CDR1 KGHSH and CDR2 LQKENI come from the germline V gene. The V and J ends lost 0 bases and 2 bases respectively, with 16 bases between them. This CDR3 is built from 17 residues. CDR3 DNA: TGTGCCAGCTCACCACCGGGACGGCGGGGTCAACAAGAGACCCAGTACTTC. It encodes CASSPPGRRGQQETQYF.

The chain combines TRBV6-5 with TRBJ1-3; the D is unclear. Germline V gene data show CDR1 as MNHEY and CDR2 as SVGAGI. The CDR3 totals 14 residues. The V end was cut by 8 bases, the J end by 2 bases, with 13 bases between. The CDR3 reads CASSYLTAGNTIYF. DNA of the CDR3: TGTGCCAGCTCGTACTTAACAGCTGGAAACACCATATATTTT.

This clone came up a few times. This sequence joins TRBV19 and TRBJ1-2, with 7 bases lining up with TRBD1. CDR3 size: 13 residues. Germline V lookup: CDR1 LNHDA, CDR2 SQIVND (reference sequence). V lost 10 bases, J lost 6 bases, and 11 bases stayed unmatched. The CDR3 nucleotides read TGTGCCACCTGGGCGAACAGGGGCCATGGCTACACCTTC. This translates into CATWANRGHGYTF.

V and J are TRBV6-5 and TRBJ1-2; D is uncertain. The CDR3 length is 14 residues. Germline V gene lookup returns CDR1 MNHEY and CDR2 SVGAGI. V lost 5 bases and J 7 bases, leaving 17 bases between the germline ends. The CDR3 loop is CASSREPGVSGYTF. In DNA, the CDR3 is TGTGCCAGCAGTAGGGAGCCGGGTGTAAGTGGCTACACCTTC.

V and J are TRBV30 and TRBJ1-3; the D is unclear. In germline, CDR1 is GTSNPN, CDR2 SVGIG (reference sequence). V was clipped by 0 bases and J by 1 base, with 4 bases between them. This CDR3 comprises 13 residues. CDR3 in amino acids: CAWSVHSGNTIYF. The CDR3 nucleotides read TGTGCCTGGAGTGTACATTCTGGAAACACCATATATTTT.

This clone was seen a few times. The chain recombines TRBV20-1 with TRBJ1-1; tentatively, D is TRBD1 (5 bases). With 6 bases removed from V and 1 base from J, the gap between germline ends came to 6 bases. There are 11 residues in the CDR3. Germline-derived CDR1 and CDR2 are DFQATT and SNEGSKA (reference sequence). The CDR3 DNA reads TGCAGTGCGACAGAGAACACTGAAGCTTTCTTT. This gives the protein CSATENTEAFF.

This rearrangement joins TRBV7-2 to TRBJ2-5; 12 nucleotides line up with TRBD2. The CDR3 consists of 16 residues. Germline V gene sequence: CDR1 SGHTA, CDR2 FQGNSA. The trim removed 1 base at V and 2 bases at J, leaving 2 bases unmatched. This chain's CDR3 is CASSLVGTSGQETQYF. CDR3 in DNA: TGTGCCAGCAGCTTAGTTGGGACTAGCGGGCAAGAGACCCAGTACTTC.

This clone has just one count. The CDR3 sequence is CASRSTGNRNQPQHF. The CDR3 nucleotides are TGTGCCAGCAGGTCTACAGGGAATAGAAATCAGCCCCAGCATTTT. J is TRBJ1-5 and V is TRBV2, with a tentative D call TRBD1 (6 bases). V was trimmed by 6 bases and J by 4 bases, leaving 16 bases between them. The CDR3 sequence is 15 residues long. CDR1 SNHLY and CDR2 FYNNEI come from the germline V gene.

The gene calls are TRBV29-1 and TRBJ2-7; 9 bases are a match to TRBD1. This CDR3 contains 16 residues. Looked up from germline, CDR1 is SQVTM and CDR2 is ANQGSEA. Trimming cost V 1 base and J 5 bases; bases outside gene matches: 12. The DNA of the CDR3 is TGCAGCGTTGAAGGCGTTGTGGGGACAGGGAGGGACGAGCAGTACTTC. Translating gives CSVEGVVGTGRDEQYF.